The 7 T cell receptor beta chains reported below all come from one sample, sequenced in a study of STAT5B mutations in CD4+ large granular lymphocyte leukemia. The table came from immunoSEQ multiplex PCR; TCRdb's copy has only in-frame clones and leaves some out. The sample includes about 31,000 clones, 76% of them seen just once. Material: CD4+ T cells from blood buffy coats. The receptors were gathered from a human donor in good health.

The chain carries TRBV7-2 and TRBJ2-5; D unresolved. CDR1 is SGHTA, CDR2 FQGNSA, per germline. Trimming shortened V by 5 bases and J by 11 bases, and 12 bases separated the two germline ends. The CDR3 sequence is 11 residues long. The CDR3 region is CASSAQRLQYF. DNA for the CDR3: TGTGCCAGCAGCGCCCAGAGGTTGCAGTACTTC.

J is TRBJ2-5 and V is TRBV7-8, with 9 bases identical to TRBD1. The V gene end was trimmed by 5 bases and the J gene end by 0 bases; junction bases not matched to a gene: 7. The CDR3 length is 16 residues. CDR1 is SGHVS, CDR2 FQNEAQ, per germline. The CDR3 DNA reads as TGTGCCAGCAGCCCCTACAGGGGGCACTACCAAGAGACCCAGTACTTC. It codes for CASSPYRGHYQETQYF.

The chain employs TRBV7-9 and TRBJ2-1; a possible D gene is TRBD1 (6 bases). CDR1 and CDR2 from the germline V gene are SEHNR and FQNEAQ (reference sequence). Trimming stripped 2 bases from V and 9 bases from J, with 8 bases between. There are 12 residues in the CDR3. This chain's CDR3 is CASSLNRAEQFF. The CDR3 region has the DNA TGTGCCAGCAGCTTAAACAGGGCTGAGCAGTTCTTC.

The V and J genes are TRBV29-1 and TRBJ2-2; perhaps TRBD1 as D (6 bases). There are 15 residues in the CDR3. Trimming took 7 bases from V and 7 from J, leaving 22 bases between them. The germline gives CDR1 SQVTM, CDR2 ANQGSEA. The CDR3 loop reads CSATLGADLVGELFF. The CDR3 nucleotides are TGCAGCGCAACATTGGGGGCCGACCTGGTCGGGGAGCTGTTTTTT.

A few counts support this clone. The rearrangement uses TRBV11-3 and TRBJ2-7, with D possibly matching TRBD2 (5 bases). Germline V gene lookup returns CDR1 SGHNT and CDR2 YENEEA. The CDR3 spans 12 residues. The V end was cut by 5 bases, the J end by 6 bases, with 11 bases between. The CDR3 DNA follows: TGTGCCAGCAGCCGAGGAGGACGCGAGCAGTACTTC. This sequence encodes CASSRGGREQYF.

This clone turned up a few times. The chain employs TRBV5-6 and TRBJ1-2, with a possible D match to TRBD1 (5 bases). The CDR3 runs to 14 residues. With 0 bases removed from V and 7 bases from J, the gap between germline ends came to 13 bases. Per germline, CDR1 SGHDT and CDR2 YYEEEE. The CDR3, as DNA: TGTGCCAGCAGCTTGGTGGGCCAGGGCGTTGGCTACACCTTC. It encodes CASSLVGQGVGYTF.

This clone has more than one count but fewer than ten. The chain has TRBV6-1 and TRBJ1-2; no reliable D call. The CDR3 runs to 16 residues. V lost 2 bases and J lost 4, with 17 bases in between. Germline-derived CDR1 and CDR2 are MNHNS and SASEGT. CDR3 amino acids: CASSEWTSQWGYGYTF. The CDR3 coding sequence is TGTGCCAGCAGTGAATGGACTTCCCAGTGGGGCTATGGCTACACCTTC.